Presented here are 8 T cell receptor beta chains from one specimen sequenced in a study of T cell changes during pregnancy in multiple sclerosis. Assay: immunoSEQ multiplex PCR; the TCRdb copy retains only in-frame clones and omits some. The table lists 20,000 to 25,000 clones, around nine tenths of them singletons. Source: CD8+ T cells from peripheral blood mononuclear cells, taken in the first trimester of pregnancy. The receptors shown here come from a female donor in good health, enrolled as a control in a pregnancy study.

This chain links TRBV7-8 with TRBJ2-7; maybe TRBD2 (5 bases). Trimming removed 4 bases at V and 0 bases at J, with 13 bases between. This CDR3 has 15 residues. Germline V gene data show CDR1 as SGHVS and CDR2 as FQNEAQ. The CDR3 DNA reads as TGTGCCAGCAGCTCTCCCGGACTGGTCTCCTACGAGCAGTACTTC. It is translated as CASSSPGLVSYEQYF.

The chain has TRBV5-8 and TRBJ1-2; D is unclear. CDR1 SGHTS and CDR2 YDEGEE come from the germline V gene. Trimming took off 4 bases at V and 6 bases at J, with 22 bases between the two ends. This CDR3 spans 16 amino acids. The CDR3 loop reads CASSPPMRPSTNGYTF. In DNA form, the CDR3 reads TGTGCCAGCAGCCCCCCCATGCGACCGAGCACTAATGGCTACACCTTC.

This sequence joins TRBV4-3 and TRBJ2-1, with 10 bases lining up with TRBD2. In germline, CDR1 is LGHNA, CDR2 YSLEER. CDR3 length equals 16 residues. V shed 1 base and J 10 bases; nucleotides not matched to a gene: 10. CDR3 DNA sequence: TGCGCCAGCAGCCAAGTTTTAGCGGGAGGCCCACCGGAGCAGTTCTTC. It is translated as CASSQVLAGGPPEQFF.

The V call is TRBV5-1, the J call TRBJ2-1; 8 positions agree with TRBD2. J gave up 5 bases and V 0 bases, and 4 bases lay outside the gene matches. The CDR3 sequence is 15 residues long. Germline V lookup: CDR1 SGHRS, CDR2 YFSETQ. CDR3 residues: CASSLGLAYHNEQFF. In DNA form, the CDR3 reads TGCGCCAGCAGCTTGGGACTAGCGTACCACAATGAGCAGTTCTTC.

V usage is TRBV4-3 and J usage is TRBJ2-7; TRBD1 matches at 8 bases. Germline trimming cut 1 base from V and 2 bases from J; bases unmatched to any gene: 4. The germline gives CDR1 LGHNA, CDR2 YSLEER. There are 15 residues in the CDR3. The CDR3 reads CASSQGTGIPYEQYF. The DNA of the CDR3 is TGCGCCAGCAGCCAAGGGACAGGGATACCCTACGAGCAGTACTTC.

The chain joins TRBV15 to TRBJ1-1; weak D call: TRBD1 (6 bases). Germline lookup yields CDR1 LNHNV and CDR2 YYDKDF (reference sequence). Trimming shortened V by 7 bases and J by 7 bases, and 19 bases separated the two germline ends. This CDR3 has 14 amino acids. The CDR3 DNA reads as TGTGCCACCAATAGACAGGCAGAAGGCAGTGAAGCTTTCTTT. This translates into CATNRQAEGSEAFF.

The rearrangement joins TRBV5-6 to TRBJ1-6; a possible D gene is TRBD1 (6 bases). V dropped 6 bases and J dropped 8 bases, with 18 bases sitting between them. The CDR3 is made up of 15 amino acids. CDR1 is SGHDT and CDR2 is YYEEEE in the germline V gene. CDR3 nucleotides: TGTGCCAGCATCCCTACACAGGGTTGGTATTCACCCCTCCACTTT. This translates into CASIPTQGWYSPLHF.

The V and J genes are TRBV4-2 and TRBJ2-1; a weak D match, TRBD1 (5 bases). This CDR3 contains 18 residues. The germline CDR1 and CDR2 sequences are LGHNA and YNFKEQ. V was pared by 0 bases and J by 0 bases, with 15 bases between. The CDR3 spells CASSQDWMGQSSYNEQFF. CDR3 nucleotide sequence: TGTGCCAGCAGCCAAGATTGGATGGGGCAGAGCTCCTACAATGAGCAGTTCTTC.